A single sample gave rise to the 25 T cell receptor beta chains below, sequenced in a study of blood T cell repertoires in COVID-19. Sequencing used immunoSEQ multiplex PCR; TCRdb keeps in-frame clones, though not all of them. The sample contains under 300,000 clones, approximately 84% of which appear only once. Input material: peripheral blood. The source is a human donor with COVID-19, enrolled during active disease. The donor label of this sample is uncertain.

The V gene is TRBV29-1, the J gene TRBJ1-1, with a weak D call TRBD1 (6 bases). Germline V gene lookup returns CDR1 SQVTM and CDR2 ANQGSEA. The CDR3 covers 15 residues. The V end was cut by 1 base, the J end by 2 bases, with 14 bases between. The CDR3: CSVEGGEGGNTEAFF. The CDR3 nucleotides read TGCAGCGTTGAAGGTGGGGAGGGGGGAAACACTGAAGCTTTCTTT.

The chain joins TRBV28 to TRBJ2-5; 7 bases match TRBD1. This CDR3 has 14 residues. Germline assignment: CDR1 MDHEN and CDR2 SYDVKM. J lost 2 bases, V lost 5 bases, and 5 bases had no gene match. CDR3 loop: CASSLHRGQETQYF. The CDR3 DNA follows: TGTGCCAGCAGTCTCCACAGGGGACAAGAGACCCAGTACTTC.

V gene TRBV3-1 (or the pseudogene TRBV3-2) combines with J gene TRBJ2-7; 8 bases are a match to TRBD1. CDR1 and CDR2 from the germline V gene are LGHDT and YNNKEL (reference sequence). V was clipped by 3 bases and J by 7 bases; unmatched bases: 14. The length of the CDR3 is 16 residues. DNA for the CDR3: TGTGCCAGCAGCCATGCCGGAGGACAGGGATTGAGGGAGCAGTACTTC. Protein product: CASSHAGGQGLREQYF.

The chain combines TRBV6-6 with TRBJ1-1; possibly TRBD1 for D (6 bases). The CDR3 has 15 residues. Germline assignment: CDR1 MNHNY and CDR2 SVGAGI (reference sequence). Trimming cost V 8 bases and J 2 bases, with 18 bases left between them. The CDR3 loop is CASRNRADRNTEAFF. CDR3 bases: TGTGCCAGCCGGAATAGGGCGGACAGAAACACTGAAGCTTTCTTT.

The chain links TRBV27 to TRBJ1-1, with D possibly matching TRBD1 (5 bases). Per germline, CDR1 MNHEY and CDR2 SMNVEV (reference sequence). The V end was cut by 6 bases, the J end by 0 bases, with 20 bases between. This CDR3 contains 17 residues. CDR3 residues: CASSNPTGGGVNTEAFF. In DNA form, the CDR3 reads TGTGCCAGCAGCAATCCAACAGGCGGGGGGGTGAACACTGAAGCTTTCTTT.

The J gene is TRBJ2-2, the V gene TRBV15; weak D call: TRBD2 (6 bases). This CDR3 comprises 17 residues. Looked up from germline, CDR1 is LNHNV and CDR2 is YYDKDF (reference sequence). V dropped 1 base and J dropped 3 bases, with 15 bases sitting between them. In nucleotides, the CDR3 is TGTGCCACCAGCAGAGGGGGAAGGGGACTCCACACCGGGGAGCTGTTTTTT. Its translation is CATSRGGRGLHTGELFF.

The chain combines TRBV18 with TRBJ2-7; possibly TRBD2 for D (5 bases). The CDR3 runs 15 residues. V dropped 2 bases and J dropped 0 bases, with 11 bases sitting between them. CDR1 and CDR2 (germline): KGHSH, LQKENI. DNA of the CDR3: TGTGCCAGCTCACCAACAGCGGAGACCTCCTACGAGCAGTACTTC. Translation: CASSPTAETSYEQYF.

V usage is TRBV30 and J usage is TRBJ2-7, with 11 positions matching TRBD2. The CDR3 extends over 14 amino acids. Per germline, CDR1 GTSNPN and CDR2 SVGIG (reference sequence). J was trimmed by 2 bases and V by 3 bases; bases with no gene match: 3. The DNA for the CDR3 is TGTGCCTGGAGGGGACTAGCGGACGCCTACGAGCAGTACTTC. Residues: CAWRGLADAYEQYF. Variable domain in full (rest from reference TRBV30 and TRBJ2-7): SQTIHQWPATLVQPVGSPLSLECTVEGTSNPNLYWYRQAAGRGLQLLFYSVGIGQISSEVPQNLSASRPQDRQFILSSKKLLLSDSGFYLCAWRGLADAYEQYFGPGTRLTVT.

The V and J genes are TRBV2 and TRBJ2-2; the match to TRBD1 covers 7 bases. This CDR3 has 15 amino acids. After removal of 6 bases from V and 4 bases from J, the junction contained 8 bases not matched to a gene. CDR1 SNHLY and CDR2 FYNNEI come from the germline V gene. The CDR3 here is CASSGTAISTGELFF. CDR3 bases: TGTGCCAGCAGCGGGACAGCAATTAGCACCGGGGAGCTGTTTTTT.

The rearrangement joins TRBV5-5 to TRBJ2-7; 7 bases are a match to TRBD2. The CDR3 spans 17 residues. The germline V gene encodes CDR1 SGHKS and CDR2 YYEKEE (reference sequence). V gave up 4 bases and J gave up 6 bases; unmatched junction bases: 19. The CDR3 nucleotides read TGTGCCAGCAGCCCCCGGGGGGTTGAGCGGCCCCTCGCCGAGCAGTACTTC. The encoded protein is CASSPRGVERPLAEQYF.

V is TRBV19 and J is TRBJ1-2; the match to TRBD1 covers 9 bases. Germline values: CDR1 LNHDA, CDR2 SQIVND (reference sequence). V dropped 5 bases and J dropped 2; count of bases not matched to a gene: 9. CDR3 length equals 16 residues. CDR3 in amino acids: CASSLYMGQGNYGYTF. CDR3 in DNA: TGTGCCAGTAGTTTGTACATGGGACAGGGCAACTATGGCTACACCTTC. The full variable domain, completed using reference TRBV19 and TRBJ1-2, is DGGITQSPKYLFRKEGQNVTLSCEQNLNHDAMYWYRQDPGQGLRLIYYSQIVNDFQKGDIAEGYSVSREKKESFPLTVTSAQKNPTAFYLCASSLYMGQGNYGYTFGSGTRLTVV.

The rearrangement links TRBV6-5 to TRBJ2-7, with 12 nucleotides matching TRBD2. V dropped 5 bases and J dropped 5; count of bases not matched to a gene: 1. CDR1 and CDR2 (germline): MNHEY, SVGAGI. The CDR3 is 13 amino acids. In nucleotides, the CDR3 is TGTGCCAGCAGTCGGACTAGCGGGAACGAGCAGTACTTC. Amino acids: CASSRTSGNEQYF.

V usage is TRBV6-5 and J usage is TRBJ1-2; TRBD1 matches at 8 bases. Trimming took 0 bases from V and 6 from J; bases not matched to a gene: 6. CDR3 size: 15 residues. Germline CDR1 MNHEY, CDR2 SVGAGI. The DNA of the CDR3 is TGTGCCAGCAGTTACTCGGGGCTGGACAGGGATGGCTACACCTTC. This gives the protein CASSYSGLDRDGYTF.

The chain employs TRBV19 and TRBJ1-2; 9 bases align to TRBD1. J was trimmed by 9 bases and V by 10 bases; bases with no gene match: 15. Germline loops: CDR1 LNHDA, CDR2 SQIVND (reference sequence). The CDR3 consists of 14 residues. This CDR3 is CATVPGQGRASYTF. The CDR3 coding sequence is TGTGCCACCGTACCGGGACAGGGAAGGGCAAGCTACACCTTC.

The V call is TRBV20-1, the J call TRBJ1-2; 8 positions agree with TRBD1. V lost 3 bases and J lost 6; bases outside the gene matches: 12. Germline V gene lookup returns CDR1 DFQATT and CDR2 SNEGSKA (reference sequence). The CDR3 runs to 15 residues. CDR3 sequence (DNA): TGCAGTGCTAGTACCGACGGACAGGGATTGGATGGCTACACCTTC. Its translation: CSASTDGQGLDGYTF.

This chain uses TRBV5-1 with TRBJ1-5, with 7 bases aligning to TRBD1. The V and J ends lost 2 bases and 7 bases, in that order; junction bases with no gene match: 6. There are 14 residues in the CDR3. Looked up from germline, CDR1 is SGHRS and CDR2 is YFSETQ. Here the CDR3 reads CASSLTGEVQPQHF. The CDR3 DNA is TGCGCCAGCAGCTTAACAGGGGAGGTCCAGCCCCAGCATTTT. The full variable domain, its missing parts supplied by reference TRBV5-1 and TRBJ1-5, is KAGVTQTPRYLIKTRGQQVTLSCSPISGHRSVSWYQQTPGQGLQFLFEYFSETQRNKGNFPGRFSGRQFSNSRSEMNVSTLELGDSALYLCASSLTGEVQPQHFGDGTRLSIL.

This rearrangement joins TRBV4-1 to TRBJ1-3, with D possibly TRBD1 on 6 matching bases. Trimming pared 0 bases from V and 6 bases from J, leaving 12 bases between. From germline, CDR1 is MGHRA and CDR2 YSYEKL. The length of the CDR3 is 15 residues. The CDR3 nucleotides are TGCGCCAGCAGCCAAGATCATACAGGGAAAAACACCATATATTTT. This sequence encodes CASSQDHTGKNTIYF.

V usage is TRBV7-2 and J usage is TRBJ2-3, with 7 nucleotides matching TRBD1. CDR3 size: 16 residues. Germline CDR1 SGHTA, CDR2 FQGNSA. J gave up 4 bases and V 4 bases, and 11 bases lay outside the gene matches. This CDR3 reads CASSSPQGQGADTQYF. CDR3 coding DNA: TGTGCCAGCAGCTCTCCGCAAGGGCAGGGGGCAGATACGCAGTATTTT.

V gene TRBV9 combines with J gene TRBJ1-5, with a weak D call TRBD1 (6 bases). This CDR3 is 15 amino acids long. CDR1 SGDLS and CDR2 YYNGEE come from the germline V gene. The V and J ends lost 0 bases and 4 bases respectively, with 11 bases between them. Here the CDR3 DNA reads TGTGCCAGCAGCGTAGAGGGCAGGGGTAATCAGCCCCAGCATTTT. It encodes CASSVEGRGNQPQHF.

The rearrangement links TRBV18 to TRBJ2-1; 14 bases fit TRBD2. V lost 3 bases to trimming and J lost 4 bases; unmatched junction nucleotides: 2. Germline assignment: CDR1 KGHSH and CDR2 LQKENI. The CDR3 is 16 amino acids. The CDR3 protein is CASSPGLAGGYNEQFF. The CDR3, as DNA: TGTGCCAGCTCACCCGGACTAGCGGGGGGATACAATGAGCAGTTCTTC.

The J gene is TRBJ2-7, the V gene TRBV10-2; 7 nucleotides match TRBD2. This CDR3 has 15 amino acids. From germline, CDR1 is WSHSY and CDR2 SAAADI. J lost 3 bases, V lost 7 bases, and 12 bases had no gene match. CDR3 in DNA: TGCGCCAGCAAGAAATCCCTAGCGGTAGACTACGAGCAGTACTTC. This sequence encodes CASKKSLAVDYEQYF.

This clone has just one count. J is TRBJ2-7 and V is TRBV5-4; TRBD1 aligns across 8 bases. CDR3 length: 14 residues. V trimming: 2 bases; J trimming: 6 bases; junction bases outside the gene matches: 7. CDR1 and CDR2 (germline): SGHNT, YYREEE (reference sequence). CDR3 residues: CASSLGTGAGEQYF. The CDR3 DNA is TGTGCCAGCAGCTTAGGGACAGGAGCGGGCGAGCAGTACTTC.

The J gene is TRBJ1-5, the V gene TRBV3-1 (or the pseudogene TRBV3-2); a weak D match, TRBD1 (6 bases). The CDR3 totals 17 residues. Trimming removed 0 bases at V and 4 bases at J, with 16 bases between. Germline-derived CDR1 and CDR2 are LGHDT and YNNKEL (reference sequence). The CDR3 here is CASSQEFGRGGNQPQHF. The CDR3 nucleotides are TGTGCCAGCAGCCAAGAATTCGGCAGGGGTGGGAATCAGCCCCAGCATTTT.

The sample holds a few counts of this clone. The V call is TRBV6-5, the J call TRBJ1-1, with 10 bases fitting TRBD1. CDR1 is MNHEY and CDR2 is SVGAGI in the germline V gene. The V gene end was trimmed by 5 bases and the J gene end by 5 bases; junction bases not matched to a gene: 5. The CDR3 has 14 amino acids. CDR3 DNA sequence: TGTGCCAGCAGTCCCGACAGGGGGCAAACTGAAGCTTTCTTT. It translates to CASSPDRGQTEAFF.

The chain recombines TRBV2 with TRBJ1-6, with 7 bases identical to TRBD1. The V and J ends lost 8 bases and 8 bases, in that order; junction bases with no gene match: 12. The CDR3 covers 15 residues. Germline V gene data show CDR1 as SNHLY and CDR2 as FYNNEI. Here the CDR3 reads CASLSTGQTHSPLHF. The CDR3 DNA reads TGTGCCAGCCTTTCGACAGGGCAAACCCATTCACCCCTCCACTTT.